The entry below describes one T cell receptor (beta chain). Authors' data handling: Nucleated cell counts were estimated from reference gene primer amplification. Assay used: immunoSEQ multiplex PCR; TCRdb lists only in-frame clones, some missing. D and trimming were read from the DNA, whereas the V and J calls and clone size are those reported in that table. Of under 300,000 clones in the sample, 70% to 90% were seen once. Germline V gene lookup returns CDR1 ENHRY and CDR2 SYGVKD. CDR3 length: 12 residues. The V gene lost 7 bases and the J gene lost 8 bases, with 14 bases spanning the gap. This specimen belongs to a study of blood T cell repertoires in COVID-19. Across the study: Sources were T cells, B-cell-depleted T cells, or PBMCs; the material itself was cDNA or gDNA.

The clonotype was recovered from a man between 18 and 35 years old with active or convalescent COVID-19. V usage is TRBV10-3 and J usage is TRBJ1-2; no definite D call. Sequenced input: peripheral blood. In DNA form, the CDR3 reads TGTGCCATCACCTCTCAGCGGGTGGGCTACACCTTC. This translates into CAITSQRVGYTF.